This TCR beta chain derives from a study of blood T cell repertoires in COVID-19. Study context: Spain, Italy and the United States supplied samples that represented acute and convalescent COVID-19. The cDNA or gDNA used as material had been derived from T cells, B-cell-depleted T cells, or PBMCs.

Using immunoSEQ multiplex PCR, the repertoire was profiled, and TCRdb retains in-frame clones only, with some absent. The top ten hold roughly 9.7% of the sample, which has 69,000 or so clones, approximately 82% seen once. The CDR3 extends over 16 amino acids. Trimming cost V 1 base and J 6 bases; bases outside gene matches: 7. Germline V lookup: CDR1 LGHNA, CDR2 YNFKEQ. The TCR originated in a woman of 80 years or more with acute or convalescent COVID-19. The rearrangement joins TRBV4-2 to TRBJ2-2; 8 bases align to TRBD2. The specimen sequenced was peripheral blood. The CDR3 protein is CASSQVQAGVAGELFF. CDR3 in DNA: TGTGCCAGCAGCCAAGTTCAAGCGGGGGTTGCCGGGGAGCTGTTTTTT.